This TCR beta chain was sequenced in a study of shared clonotypes between healthy human individuals. Findings and limits, study-wide: Sorted-subset samples were not fully sequenced, rarefaction indicated.

Germline CDR1 reads KGHSH; CDR2 reads LQKENI. This CDR3 comprises 17 residues. Trimming removed 4 bases from V and 0 bases from J; junction bases left unmatched: 5. The study ran the assay at deep level. Measured with immunoSEQ multiplex PCR; TCRdb has only the in-frame clones, and not every one. The sample has approximately 2,300,000 clones; 85% to 95% are singletons. A note on this clone: Its antigen is currently unknown.

This chain links TRBV18 with TRBJ2-6, with TRBD1 identical over 8 bases. The sequence came from a man in his late teens or twenties in good health. Some clones in this sample may be carry-over from other donors' samples. The sample comprised naive CD4+ T cells from PBMCs. Stated subset: CD45RA+ positively selected. The CDR3 reads CASSRTGGSSGANVLTF. CDR3 bases: TGTGCCAGCTCACGAACAGGGGGATCCTCTGGGGCCAACGTCCTGACTTTC.